What follows are 10 T cell receptor beta chains derived from one specimen sequenced in a study of cytomegalovirus exposure and HLA in healthy donors. A multiplex PCR was run with 60 Vbeta primers and 13 Jbeta primers. Libraries were prepared by immunoSEQ multiplex PCR; TCRdb keeps only in-frame clonotypes and omits some of them. The sample has 210,000 or so clones, over 65% seen once. Sequencing input: PBMCs. The receptors stem from a woman aged 60-70 years in good health and CMV-seropositive.

J is TRBJ2-5 and V is TRBV11-2; no firm D call. Germline CDR1 and CDR2: SGHAT and FQNNGV. The CDR3 runs 14 residues. V was cut by 4 bases and J by 3 bases, with 12 bases left in between. The CDR3 nucleotides read TGTGCCAGCAGCTCAGCGACTCTCGAAGAGACCCAGTACTTC. It yields the protein CASSSATLEETQYF.

This rearrangement joins TRBV13 to TRBJ2-1; 7 bases are shared with TRBD2. The germline V gene has CDR1 PRHDT and CDR2 FYEKMQ (reference sequence). V was pared by 8 bases and J by 10 bases, with 5 bases of the junction left unmatched. The CDR3 spans 11 residues. CDR3 bases: TGTGCCAGCGGACCGGGACTAGAGCAGTTCTTC. Encoded protein: CASGPGLEQFF.

The chain employs TRBV29-1 and TRBJ1-3; tentatively, D is TRBD1 (6 bases). Germline V gene data show CDR1 as SQVTM and CDR2 as ANQGSEA. This CDR3 has 12 residues. Trimming took 4 bases from V and 7 from J, leaving 11 bases between them. The chain's CDR3 is CSVGTDGNTIYF. DNA for the CDR3: TGCAGCGTTGGGACAGATGGTAACACCATATATTTT.

The V gene is TRBV10-3, the J gene TRBJ1-1; possible D gene TRBD1, 6 bases. Germline loops: CDR1 ENHRY, CDR2 SYGVKD. V shed 6 bases and J shed 0 bases, with 8 bases lying between them. The CDR3 is 13 residues long. This chain's CDR3 is CAIRQGLNTEAFF. In DNA, the CDR3 is TGTGCCATCAGACAGGGTCTGAACACTGAAGCTTTCTTT.

The CDR3 here is CASSRILQNTEAFF. CDR3 nucleotide sequence: TGCGCCAGCAGCCGAATACTCCAGAACACTGAAGCTTTCTTT. The rearrangement uses TRBV4-1 and TRBJ1-1; D not certain. From germline, CDR1 is MGHRA and CDR2 YSYEKL. Trimming shortened V by 4 bases and J by 1 base, and 10 bases separated the two germline ends. CDR3 size: 14 residues.

V and J are TRBV28 and TRBJ1-3; no clear D gene. The CDR3 extends over 16 amino acids. The germline CDR1 and CDR2 sequences are MDHEN and SYDVKM. V gave up 2 bases and J gave up 4 bases, with 15 bases separating them. CDR3 DNA: TGTGCCAGCAGTTTAATCCAGGCCTCGGGGGGAAACACCATATATTTT. Protein product: CASSLIQASGGNTIYF.

This clone was picked up a small number of times. The gene calls are TRBV27 and TRBJ1-6; 7 nucleotides agree with TRBD1. Germline V gene sequence: CDR1 MNHEY, CDR2 SMNVEV (reference sequence). With 2 bases clipped from V and 0 bases from J, the junction kept 7 bases outside the gene matches. The CDR3 sequence is 18 residues long. CDR3 coding DNA: TGTGCCAGCAGTTTACGTAGACAGGGTACCTCCTATAATTCACCCCTCCACTTT. Translated, it gives CASSLRRQGTSYNSPLHF.

The chain joins TRBV7-6 to TRBJ2-7; TRBD1 might be the D (6 bases). The CDR3 has 15 residues. The ends were cut back, 1 base at V and 4 bases at J, with 14 bases in the middle. Germline CDR1 SGHVS, CDR2 FNYEAQ. The CDR3 DNA sequence: TGTGCCAGCAGCTTAGAAGCGACAGGACCGTACGAGCAGTACTTC. It yields the protein CASSLEATGPYEQYF. Full variable domain (missing parts from reference TRBV7-6 and TRBJ2-7): GAGVSQSPRYKVTKRGQDVALRCDPISGHVSLYWYRQALGQGPEFLTYFNYEAQQDKSGLPNDRFSAERPEGSISTLTIQRTEQRDSAMYRCASSLEATGPYEQYFGPGTRLTVT.

The rearrangement joins TRBV29-1 to TRBJ1-1; 12 bases are a match to TRBD1. Germline values: CDR1 SQVTM, CDR2 ANQGSEA. The trim removed 7 bases at V and 5 bases at J, leaving 14 bases unmatched. The CDR3 covers 16 residues. The CDR3 DNA is TGCAGCGCAGGCGGGACAGGGGGCGCAGAATGGACTGAAGCTTTCTTT. Its translation: CSAGGTGGAEWTEAFF.

The chain employs TRBV11-2 and TRBJ2-1, with D hard to call. This CDR3 has 13 amino acids. Trimming left V 8 bases short and J 3 bases short, with 11 bases between. Germline V gene sequence: CDR1 SGHAT, CDR2 FQNNGV. The CDR3 DNA is TGTGCCAGCGGCCACCCCAGCTACAATGAGCAGTTCTTC. The encoded protein is CASGHPSYNEQFF.